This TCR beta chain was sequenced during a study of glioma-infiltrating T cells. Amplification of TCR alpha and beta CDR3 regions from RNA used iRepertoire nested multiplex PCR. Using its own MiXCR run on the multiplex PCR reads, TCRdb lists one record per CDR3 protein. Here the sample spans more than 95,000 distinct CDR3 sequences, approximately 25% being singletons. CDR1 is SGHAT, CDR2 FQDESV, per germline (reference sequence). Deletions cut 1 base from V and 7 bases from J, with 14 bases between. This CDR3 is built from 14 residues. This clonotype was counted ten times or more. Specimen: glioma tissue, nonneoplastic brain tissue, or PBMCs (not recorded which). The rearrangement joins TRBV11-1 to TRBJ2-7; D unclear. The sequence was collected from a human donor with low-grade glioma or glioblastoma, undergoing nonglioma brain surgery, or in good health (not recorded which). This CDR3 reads CASSLEGWAREQYF. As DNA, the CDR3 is TGTGCCAGCAGCTTAGAGGGCTGGGCTCGGGAGCAGTACTTC.